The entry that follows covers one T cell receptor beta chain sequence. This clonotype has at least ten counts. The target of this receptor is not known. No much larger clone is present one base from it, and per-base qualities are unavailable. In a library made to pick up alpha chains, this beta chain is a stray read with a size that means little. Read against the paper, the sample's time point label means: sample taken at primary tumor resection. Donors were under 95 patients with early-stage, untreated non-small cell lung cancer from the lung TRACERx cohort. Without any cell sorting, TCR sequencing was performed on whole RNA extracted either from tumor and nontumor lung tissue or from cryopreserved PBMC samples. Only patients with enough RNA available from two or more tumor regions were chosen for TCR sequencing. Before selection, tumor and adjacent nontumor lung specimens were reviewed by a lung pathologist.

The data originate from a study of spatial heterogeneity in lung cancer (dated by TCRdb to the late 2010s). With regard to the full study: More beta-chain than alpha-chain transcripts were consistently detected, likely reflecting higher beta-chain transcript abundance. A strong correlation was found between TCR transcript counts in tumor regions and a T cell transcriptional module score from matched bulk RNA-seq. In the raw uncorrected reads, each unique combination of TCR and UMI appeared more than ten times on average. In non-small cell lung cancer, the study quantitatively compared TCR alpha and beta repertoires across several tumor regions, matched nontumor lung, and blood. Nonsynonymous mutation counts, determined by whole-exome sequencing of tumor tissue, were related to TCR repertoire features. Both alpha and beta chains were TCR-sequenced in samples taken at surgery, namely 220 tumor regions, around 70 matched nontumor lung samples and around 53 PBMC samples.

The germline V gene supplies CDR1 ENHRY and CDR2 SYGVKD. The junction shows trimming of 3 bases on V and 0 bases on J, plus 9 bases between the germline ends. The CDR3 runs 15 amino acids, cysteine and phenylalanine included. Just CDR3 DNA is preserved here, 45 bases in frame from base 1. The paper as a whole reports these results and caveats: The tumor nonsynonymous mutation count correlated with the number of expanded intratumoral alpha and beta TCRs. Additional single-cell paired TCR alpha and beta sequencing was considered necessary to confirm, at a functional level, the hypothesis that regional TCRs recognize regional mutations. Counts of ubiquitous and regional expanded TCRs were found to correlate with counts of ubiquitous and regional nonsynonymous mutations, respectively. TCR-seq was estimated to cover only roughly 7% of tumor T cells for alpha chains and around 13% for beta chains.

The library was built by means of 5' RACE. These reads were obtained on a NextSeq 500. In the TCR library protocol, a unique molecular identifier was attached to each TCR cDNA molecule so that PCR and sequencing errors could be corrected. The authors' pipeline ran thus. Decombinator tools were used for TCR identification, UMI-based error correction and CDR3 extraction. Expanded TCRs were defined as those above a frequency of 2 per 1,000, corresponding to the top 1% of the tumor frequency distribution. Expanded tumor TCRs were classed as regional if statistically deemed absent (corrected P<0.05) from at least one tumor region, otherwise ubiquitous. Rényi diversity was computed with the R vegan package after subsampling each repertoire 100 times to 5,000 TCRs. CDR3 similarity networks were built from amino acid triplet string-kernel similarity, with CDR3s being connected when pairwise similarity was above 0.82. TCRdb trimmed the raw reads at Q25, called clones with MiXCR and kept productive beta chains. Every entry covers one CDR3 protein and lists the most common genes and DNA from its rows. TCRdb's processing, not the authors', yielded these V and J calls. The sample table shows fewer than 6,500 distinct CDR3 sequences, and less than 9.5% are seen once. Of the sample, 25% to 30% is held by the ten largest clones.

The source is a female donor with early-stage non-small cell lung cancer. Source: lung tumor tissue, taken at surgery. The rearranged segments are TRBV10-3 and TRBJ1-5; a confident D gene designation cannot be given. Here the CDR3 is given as CAISEGRNSNQPQHF. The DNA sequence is TGTGCCATCAGTGAAGGACGGAATAGCAATCAGCCCCAGCATTTT.